The source of this T cell receptor beta chain is a study of blood T cell repertoires in COVID-19 (dated by TCRdb to 2020 to 2021). In the study overall: Samples covering the acute and convalescent phases of COVID-19 were provided by collaborators in the United States, Italy and Spain. The samples were drawn from two sources: the first 160 participants of the ongoing ImmuneRACE study, and 1,000 to 1,500 subjects contributed by 6 global collaborators. Nearly every sample came with metadata listing a de-identified subject ID, COVID-19 status, age in years and sex. Where HLA class I and class II types were available, the types were taken from metadata supplied by the sample provider, not from assay-based typing. Deeply sampled blood TCRbeta repertoires from subjects exposed to, actively infected with, or recovered from COVID-19 were included in the dataset. The material from the prospective study consisted of cDNA or gDNA derived from T cells, B-cell-depleted T cells, or PBMCs. A freely available public database, intended as a resource for researchers studying the immune response to SARS-CoV-2, is where the repertoires were released. Here is what the overall study found, with its caveats: How much clinical and demographic metadata was included differed by source and by participant, and the metadata was provided uncurated.

In Seattle, one collaborating source enrolled patients while the infection was active and tracked those patients longitudinally over the course of disease. Collaborating institutions collected whole blood in K2EDTA tubes following their own protocols. For TCRbeta analysis, collaborators shipped samples as frozen whole blood, isolated PBMCs, or DNA extracted from either of those sample types. TCRbeta CDR3 regions were amplified from genomic DNA by means of the immunoSEQ Assay, a bias-controlled multiplex PCR. In the source study's methods: The number of nucleated cells in each sample was estimated from the amplification of reference gene primers within the assay. To quantify the absolute abundance of each unique TCRbeta CDR3 rearrangement, sequence reads were collapsed and filtered. Productive Simpson clonality was computed per sample as the square root of Simpson's diversity index over productive rearrangements. Imported from immuneACCESS, the table was reduced by TCRdb to in-frame sequences with V and J called. These copies leave out some clones; in studies compared against another copy, an unresolved V gene accounts for under half, and the cause of the remainder is not known. Clonal size and the V and J genes are those of that table, whereas D and trimming came from the DNA. The sample table lists roughly 180,000 clones, 75% to 85% of them with a count of one. The ten top clones hold around 8% of the sample.

Measured from the cysteine to the phenylalanine, the CDR3 is 18 residues long. Kept here is only the CDR3 DNA, which spans 54 bases and is read in frame from base 1. Trimming accounts for 2 bases at V and 2 bases at J, while the number of junction bases matched to no gene is 14. Via the germline V gene, CDR1 is SGHRS and CDR2 YFSETQ. In the case of this clone: Its antigen is currently not known. No clone much larger than this one lies a single base away; base qualities are absent.

The V and J genes are TRBV5-1 and TRBJ2-3; TRBD2 lines up with 7 middle nucleotides. The clonotype originates from a woman aged 60-75 years with COVID-19, enrolled during active disease. Sample: peripheral blood. The CDR3 in this case is CASSLYRLTSPFTDTQYF. The DNA sequence is TGCGCCAGCAGCTTATACCGATTGACTAGCCCCTTCACAGATACGCAGTATTTT.